This T cell receptor (beta chain) was obtained from a study of blood T cell repertoires in COVID-19. V shed 7 bases and J 3 bases; nucleotides not matched to a gene: 11. CDR1 is LNHDA and CDR2 is SQIVND in the germline V gene (reference sequence). The CDR3 loop spans 16 amino acids. Sequenced by immunoSEQ multiplex PCR; TCRdb stores in-frame clones only, minus some. The data show over 130,000 clones, with 84% seen just once and under 4.5% held by the top ten. This TCR was recovered from a woman aged 55-70 years with acute or convalescent COVID-19. Sequenced input: peripheral blood. The chain is built from TRBV19 and TRBJ1-1, with 10 bases matching TRBD1. The CDR3 region has the DNA TGTGCCAGTACTAGTTCCCGGACAGGGGGGTACACTGAAGCTTTCTTT. It translates to CASTSSRTGGYTEAFF.